The 4 T cell receptor beta chains reported below all come from one sample, sequenced in a study of control samples from healthy donors and cancer patients. Generated by immunoSEQ multiplex PCR, the TCRdb table keeps only in-frame clones and is missing some. Of approximately 94,000 clones in the sample, approximately 89% were seen once. Material for sequencing was blood. These receptors all come from a woman under 40 in good health.

The chain carries TRBV11-2 and TRBJ2-3; TRBD2 matches at 8 bases. The V gene end was trimmed by 3 bases and the J gene end by 2 bases; junction bases not matched to a gene: 4. The CDR3 runs to 15 residues. The germline gives CDR1 SGHAT, CDR2 FQNNGV. CDR3 in amino acids: CASSFTSGATDTQYF. The CDR3 nucleotides read TGTGCCAGCAGCTTTACTAGCGGAGCCACAGATACGCAGTATTTT.

This clone is a singleton in its sample. In nucleotides, the CDR3 is TGTGCCAGTAGTTTACGACGGGAGACTAACTATGGCTACACCTTC. This codes for CASSLRRETNYGYTF. The chain links TRBV19 to TRBJ1-2; D ambiguous. CDR1 LNHDA and CDR2 SQIVND come from the germline V gene (reference sequence). The CDR3 runs to 15 residues. The V gene lost 5 bases and the J gene lost 0 bases, with 13 bases spanning the gap. The whole variable domain, filled in from reference TRBV19 and TRBJ1-2, reads DGGITQSPKYLFRKEGQNVTLSCEQNLNHDAMYWYRQDPGQGLRLIYYSQIVNDFQKGDIAEGYSVSREKKESFPLTVTSAQKNPTAFYLCASSLRRETNYGYTFGSGTRLTVV.

The chain combines TRBV28 with TRBJ1-2, with D hard to call. The CDR3 is 11 residues long. V was shortened by 8 bases and J by 2 bases, with 6 bases between the two germline ends. Germline lookup yields CDR1 MDHEN and CDR2 SYDVKM. CDR3 protein: CASAQNYGYTF. Here the CDR3 DNA reads TGTGCCAGCGCCCAAAACTATGGCTACACCTTC.

The V and J genes are TRBV2 and TRBJ2-7; D might be TRBD2 (8 bases). CDR1 is SNHLY, CDR2 FYNNEI, per germline. The V end lost 0 bases, the J end lost 0 bases, and 21 bases lay between the germline ends. There are 19 residues in the CDR3. Written as DNA, the CDR3 is TGTGCCAGCAGTGAAGCGCTTCTTGGTAGCGGGGACAGCTCCTACGAGCAGTACTTC. This translates into CASSEALLGSGDSSYEQYF.